This record concerns one TCR beta chain sequence. Its antigen remains unidentified. At one of its ends the junction is not consistent with the germline gene, which may arise from a read error. Unique molecular identifiers tagged the TCR beta cDNA libraries. The yield from around 1 to 10 million T cells was about 500,000 cDNA molecules in total. A single record per CDR3 protein comes from TCRdb applying MiXCR to the PCR reads. The sample holds 700,000 to 900,000 distinct CDR3 sequences; about half are singletons and the top ten take roughly 4.4%. This CDR3 has 12 amino acids. Germline lookup yields CDR1 SGHRS and CDR2 YFSETQ. The data derive from a study of post-analysis software for immune sequencing data. For the study at large: Secondary progressive, relapsing-remitting and progressive-relapsing multiple sclerosis were among the included disease courses. Study-level points and caveats: Controls' normalized Chao1 diversity significantly exceeded that of multiple sclerosis patients. Five TRBV segments were significantly more frequent in patients than in controls. TRBV5-6, TRBV5-1 and TRBV20-1 were among these segments. Batch-matched samples strongly co-clustered by F measure.

The TCR was taken from a girl between 10 and 17 years old with multiple sclerosis. The V and J genes are TRBV5-1 and TRBJ2-7; no firm D call. The sequenced sample was blood. The DNA for the CDR3 is TGCACCAGCAGCTTGAGCTCCTACGAGCAGTACTTC. Its translation is CTSSLSSYEQYF.